The clone carrying this TCR beta chain was seen only once. The target antigen is unknown. This entry belongs to a study of OX40 agonist ivuxolimab in advanced cancers. At the level of the study: Checkpoint inhibitors had been given previously to under 50% of patients.

This CDR3 has 12 amino acids. Trimming removed 0 bases from V and 6 bases from J, with 5 bases in between. Germline V CDR1 and CDR2: SGHRS, YFSETQ. Produced via immunoSEQ multiplex PCR; TCRdb's table is partial and in-frame only. Of roughly 90,000 clones in the sample, approximately 90% are singletons; the top ten hold 0.71%. Study-wide points: Relative to CD4+, CD8+ T cells held more expanded clones on average.

This chain joins TRBV5-1 and TRBJ2-3, with no clear D. The sequence was collected from an adult with an advanced solid tumor such as melanoma, head and neck, liver or kidney cancer. The sequences come from CD4+ or CD8+ T cells sorted from blood, collected in a trial of the OX40 agonist ivuxolimab. The CDR3 nucleotides are TGCGCCAGCAGCTTGGAAGTGGATACGCAGTATTTT. Its protein product is CASSLEVDTQYF.